This T cell receptor beta chain came from a study of OX40 agonist ivuxolimab in advanced cancers. Study-wide results and limits: The study observed clonal expansion of CD4+ and CD8+ blood T cells by week 6 at 0.1 to 3.0 mg/kg.

Only in-frame clones appear in the TCRdb table, and some are missing; sequencing was by immunoSEQ multiplex PCR. The sample has about 100,000 clones, 75% to 95% seen once. Per germline, CDR1 KGHSH and CDR2 LQKENI. V was pared by 4 bases and J by 10 bases, with 12 bases of the junction left unmatched. The length of the CDR3 is 15 residues. Concerning this clone: What it recognizes is unknown.

The material was CD4+ or CD8+ T cells sorted from blood, obtained in a trial of the OX40 agonist ivuxolimab. The genes are TRBV18 and TRBJ2-1; 8 bases are shared with TRBD2. This receptor was obtained from an adult with an advanced solid tumor such as melanoma, head and neck, liver or kidney cancer. CDR3 residues: CASSLQSGSGGEQFF. CDR3 in DNA: TGTGCCAGCTCACTACAAAGCGGGAGTGGGGGAGAGCAGTTCTTC.